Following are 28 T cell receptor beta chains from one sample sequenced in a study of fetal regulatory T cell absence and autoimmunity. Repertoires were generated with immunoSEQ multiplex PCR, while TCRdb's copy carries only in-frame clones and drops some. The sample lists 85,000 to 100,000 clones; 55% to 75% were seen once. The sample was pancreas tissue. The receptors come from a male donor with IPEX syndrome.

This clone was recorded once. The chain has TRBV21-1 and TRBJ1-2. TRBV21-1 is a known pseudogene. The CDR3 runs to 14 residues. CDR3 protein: CATERGGGYYGYTF. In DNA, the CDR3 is TGTGCCACCGAAAGGGGAGGGGGCTACTATGGCTACACCTTC.

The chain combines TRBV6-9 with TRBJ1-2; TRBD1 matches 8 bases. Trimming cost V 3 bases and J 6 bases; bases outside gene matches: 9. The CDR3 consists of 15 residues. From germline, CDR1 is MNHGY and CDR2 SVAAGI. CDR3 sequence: CASSYSRDRRDGYTF. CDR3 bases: TGTGCCAGCAGTTACTCACGGGACAGGAGGGATGGCTACACCTTC.

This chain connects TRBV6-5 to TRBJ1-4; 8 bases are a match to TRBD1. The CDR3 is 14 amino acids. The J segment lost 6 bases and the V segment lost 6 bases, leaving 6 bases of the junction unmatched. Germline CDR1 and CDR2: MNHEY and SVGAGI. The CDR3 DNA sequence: TGTGCCAGCAGGACACAGGGGGTGGATGAAAAACTGTTTTTT. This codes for CASRTQGVDEKLFF.

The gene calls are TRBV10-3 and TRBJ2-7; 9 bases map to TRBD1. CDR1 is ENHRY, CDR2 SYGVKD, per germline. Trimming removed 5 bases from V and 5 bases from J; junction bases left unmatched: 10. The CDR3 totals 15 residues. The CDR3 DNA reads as TGTGCCATCAGTTATCAACAGGGGGCGCGGAACGAGCAGTACTTC. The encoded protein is CAISYQQGARNEQYF.

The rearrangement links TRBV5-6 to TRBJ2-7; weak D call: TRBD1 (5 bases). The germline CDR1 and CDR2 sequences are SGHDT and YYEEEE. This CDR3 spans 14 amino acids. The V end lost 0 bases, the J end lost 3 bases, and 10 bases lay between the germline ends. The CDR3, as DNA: TGTGCCAGCAGCTTGGTAACACAGGACTACGAGCAGTACTTC. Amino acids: CASSLVTQDYEQYF.

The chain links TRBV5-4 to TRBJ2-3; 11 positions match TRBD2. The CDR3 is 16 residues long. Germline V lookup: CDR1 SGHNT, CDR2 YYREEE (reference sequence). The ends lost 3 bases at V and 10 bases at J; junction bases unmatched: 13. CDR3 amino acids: CASSSVSGGALVAQYF. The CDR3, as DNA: TGTGCCAGCAGCTCGGTTAGCGGGGGGGCTCTAGTAGCGCAGTATTTT.

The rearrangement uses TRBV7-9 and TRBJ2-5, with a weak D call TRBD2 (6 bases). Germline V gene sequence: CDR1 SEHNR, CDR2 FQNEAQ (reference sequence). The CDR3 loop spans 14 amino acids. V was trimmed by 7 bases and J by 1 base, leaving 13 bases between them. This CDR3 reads CASNPGGTQETQYF. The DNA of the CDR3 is TGTGCCAGCAACCCCGGGGGAACCCAAGAGACCCAGTACTTC. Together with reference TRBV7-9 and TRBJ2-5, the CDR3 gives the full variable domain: DTGVSQNPRHKITKRGQNVTFRCDPISEHNRLYWYRQTLGQGPEFLTYFQNEAQLEKSRLLSDRFSAERPKGSFSTLEIQRTEQGDSAMYLCASNPGGTQETQYFGPGTRLLVL.

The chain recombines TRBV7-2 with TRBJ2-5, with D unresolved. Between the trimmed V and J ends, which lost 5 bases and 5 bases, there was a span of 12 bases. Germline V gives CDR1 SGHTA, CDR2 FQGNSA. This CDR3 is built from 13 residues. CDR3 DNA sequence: TGTGCCAGCAGCACCCTAAATTGGGAGACCCAGTACTTC. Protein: CASSTLNWETQYF.

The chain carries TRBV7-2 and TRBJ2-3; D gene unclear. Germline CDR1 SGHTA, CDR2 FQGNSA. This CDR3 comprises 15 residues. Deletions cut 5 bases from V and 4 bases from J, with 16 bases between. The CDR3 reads CASSPDRPPPDTQYF. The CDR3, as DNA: TGTGCCAGCAGCCCTGATAGGCCCCCCCCAGATACGCAGTATTTT.

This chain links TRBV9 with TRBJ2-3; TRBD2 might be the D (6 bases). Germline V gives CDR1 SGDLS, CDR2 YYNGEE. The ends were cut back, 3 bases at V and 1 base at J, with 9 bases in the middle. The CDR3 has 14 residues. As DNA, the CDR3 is TGTGCCAGCAGCGAGGAGGGAGGCACAGATACGCAGTATTTT. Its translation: CASSEEGGTDTQYF. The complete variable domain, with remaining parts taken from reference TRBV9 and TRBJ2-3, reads DSGVTQTPKHLITATGQRVTLRCSPRSGDLSVYWYQQSLDQGLQFLIQYYNGEERAKGNILERFSAQQFPDLHSELNLSSLELGDSALYFCASSEEGGTDTQYFGPGTRLTVL.

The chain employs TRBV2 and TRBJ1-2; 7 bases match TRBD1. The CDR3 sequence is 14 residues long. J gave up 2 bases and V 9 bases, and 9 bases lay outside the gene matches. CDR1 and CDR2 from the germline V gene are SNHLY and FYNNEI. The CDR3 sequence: CASGEGALNYGYTF. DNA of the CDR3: TGTGCCAGTGGAGAGGGGGCCCTAAACTATGGCTACACCTTC.

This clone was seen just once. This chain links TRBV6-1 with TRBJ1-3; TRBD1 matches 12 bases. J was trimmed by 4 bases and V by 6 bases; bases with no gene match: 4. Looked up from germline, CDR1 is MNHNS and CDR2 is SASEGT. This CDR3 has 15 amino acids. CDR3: CASRRDRGQGNTIYF. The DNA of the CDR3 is TGTGCCAGCAGACGGGACAGGGGGCAAGGAAACACCATATATTTT.

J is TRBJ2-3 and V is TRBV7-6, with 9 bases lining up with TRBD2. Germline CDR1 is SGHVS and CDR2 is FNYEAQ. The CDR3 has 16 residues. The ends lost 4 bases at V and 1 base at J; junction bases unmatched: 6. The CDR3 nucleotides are TGTGCCAGCAGCTCCTGGGGCGGGGGGGGCACAGATACGCAGTATTTT. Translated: CASSSWGGGGTDTQYF.

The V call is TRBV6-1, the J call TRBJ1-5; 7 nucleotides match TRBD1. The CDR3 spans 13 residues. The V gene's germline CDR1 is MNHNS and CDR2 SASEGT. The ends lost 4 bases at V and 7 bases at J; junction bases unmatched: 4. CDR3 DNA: TGTGCCAGCAGTGGAGACAGGGCCCAGCCCCAGCATTTT. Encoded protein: CASSGDRAQPQHF.

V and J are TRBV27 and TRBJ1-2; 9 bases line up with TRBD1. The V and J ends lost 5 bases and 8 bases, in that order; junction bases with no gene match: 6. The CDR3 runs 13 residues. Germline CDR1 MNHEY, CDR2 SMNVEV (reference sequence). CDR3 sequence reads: CASSPGTGWGYTF. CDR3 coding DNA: TGTGCCAGCAGTCCCGGGACAGGGTGGGGCTACACCTTC.

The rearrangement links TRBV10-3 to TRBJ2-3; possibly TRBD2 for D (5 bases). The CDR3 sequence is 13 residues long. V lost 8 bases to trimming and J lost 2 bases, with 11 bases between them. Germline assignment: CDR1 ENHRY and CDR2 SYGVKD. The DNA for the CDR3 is TGTGCCATCTCCCAGGACTCCACAGATACGCAGTATTTT. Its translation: CAISQDSTDTQYF.

In DNA form, the CDR3 reads TGTGCCAGCAGTGAATTCAGGGGGCAAAACCCTAGCGGCTACAATGAGCAGTTCTTC. It encodes CASSEFRGQNPSGYNEQFF. The rearrangement links TRBV6-1 to TRBJ2-1, with a weak D call TRBD1 (8 bases). CDR3 size: 19 residues. Trimming stripped 2 bases from V and 3 bases from J, with 23 bases between. The germline CDR1 and CDR2 sequences are MNHNS and SASEGT.

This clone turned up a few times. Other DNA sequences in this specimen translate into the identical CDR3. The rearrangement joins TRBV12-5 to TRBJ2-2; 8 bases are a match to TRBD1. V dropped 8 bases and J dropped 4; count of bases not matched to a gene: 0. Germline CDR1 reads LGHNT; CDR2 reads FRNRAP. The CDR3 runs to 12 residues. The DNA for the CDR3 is TGTGCTAGTACAGGGGGCACCGGGGAGCTGTTTTTT. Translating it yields CASTGGTGELFF.

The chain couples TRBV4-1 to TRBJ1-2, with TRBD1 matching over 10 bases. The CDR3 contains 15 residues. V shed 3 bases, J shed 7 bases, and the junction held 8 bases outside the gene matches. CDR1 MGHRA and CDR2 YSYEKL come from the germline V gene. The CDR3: CASSHPDRGRSGYTF. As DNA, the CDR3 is TGCGCCAGCAGCCATCCGGACAGGGGGAGGAGTGGCTACACCTTC.

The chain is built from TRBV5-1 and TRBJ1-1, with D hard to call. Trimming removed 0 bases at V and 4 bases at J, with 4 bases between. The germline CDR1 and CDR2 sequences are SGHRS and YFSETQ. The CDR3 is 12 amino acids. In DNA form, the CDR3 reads TGCGCCAGCAGCTTGGAGGGCACTGAAGCTTTCTTT. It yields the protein CASSLEGTEAFF.

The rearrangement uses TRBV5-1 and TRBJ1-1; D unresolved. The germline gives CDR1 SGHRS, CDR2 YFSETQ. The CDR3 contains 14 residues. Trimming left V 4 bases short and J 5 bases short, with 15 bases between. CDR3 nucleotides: TGCGCCAGCAGCCCCCACATTTTTAGGACTGAAGCTTTCTTT. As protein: CASSPHIFRTEAFF.

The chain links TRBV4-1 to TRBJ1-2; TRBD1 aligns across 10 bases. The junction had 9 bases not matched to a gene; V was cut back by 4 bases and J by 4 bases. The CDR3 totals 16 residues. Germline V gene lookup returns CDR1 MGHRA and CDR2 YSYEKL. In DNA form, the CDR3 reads TGCGCCAGCAGCCCTTTAGACAGGGGGCCCTTCTATGGCTACACCTTC. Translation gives CASSPLDRGPFYGYTF.

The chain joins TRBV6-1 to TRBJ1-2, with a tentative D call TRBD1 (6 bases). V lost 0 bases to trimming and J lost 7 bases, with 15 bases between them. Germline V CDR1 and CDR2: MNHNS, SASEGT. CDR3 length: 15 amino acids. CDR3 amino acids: CASSEALQGGFGYTF. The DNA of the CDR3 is TGTGCCAGCAGTGAAGCGCTACAGGGAGGGTTTGGCTACACCTTC.

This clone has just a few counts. CDR3 amino acids: CASSSGTGGEGNQPQHF. The DNA for the CDR3 is TGTGCCAGCAGCTCCGGGACAGGGGGCGAGGGCAATCAGCCCCAGCATTTT. This chain joins TRBV7-6 and TRBJ1-5; TRBD1 agrees at 12 bases. The CDR3 is 17 residues long. V was pared by 4 bases and J by 2 bases, with 6 bases of the junction left unmatched. Germline V lookup: CDR1 SGHVS, CDR2 FNYEAQ.

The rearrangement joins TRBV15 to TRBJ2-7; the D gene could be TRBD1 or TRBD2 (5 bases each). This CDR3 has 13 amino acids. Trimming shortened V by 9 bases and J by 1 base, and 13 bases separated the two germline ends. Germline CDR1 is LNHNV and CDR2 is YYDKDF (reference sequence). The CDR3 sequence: CATGELDSYEQYF. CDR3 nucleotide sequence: TGTGCCACGGGGGAGCTGGATTCCTACGAGCAGTACTTC.

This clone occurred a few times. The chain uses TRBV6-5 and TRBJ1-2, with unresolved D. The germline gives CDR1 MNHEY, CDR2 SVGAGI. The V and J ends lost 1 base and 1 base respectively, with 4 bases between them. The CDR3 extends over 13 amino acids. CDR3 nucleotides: TGTGCCAGCAGTTACTACTTTAACTATGGCTACACCTTC. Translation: CASSYYFNYGYTF.

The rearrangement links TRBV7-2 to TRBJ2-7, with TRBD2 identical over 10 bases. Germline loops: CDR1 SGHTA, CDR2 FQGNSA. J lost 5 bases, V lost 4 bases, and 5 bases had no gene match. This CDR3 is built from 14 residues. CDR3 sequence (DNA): TGTGCCAGCAGCTCCACTAGCGGGATTGACGAGCAGTACTTC. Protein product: CASSSTSGIDEQYF.

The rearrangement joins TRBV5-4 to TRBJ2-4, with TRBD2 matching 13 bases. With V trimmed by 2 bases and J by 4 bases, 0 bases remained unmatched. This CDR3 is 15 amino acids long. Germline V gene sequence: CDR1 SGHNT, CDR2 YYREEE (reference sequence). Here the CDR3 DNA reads TGTGCCAGCAGCTTACTAGCGGGAGGGAAAAACATTCAGTACTTC. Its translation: CASSLLAGGKNIQYF.